The 22 T cell receptor beta chains listed next were all sequenced from one sample in a study of T cells in Graves' hyperthyroidism and ophthalmopathy. Amplification targeted TCR beta CDR3 regions from RNA transcripts. HTBI primers drove first-round RT-PCR of the TCR CDR3. TCRdb reanalysed the multiplex PCR reads using MiXCR and keeps one entry per CDR3 protein. The sample holds around 340,000 distinct CDR3 sequences, approximately 18% seen once. The material sequenced was blood. These receptors all come from a middle-aged woman with Graves' ophthalmopathy.

This clonotype was seen at least ten times. This chain connects TRBV24-1 to TRBJ1-2; possible D gene TRBD1, 5 bases. CDR3 length equals 13 residues. V lost 10 bases and J lost 7, with 18 bases in between. Germline CDR1 and CDR2: KGHDR and SFDVKD. CDR3 sequence: CATREGARAGYTF. The CDR3 DNA is TGTGCCACACGGGAAGGAGCCAGGGCTGGCTACACCTTC.

This clonotype appeared many times. This chain's CDR3 is CASSNSGQAYEQYF. DNA for the CDR3: TGTGCCAGCAGTAACTCGGGACAGGCCTACGAGCAGTACTTC. The chain is built from TRBV12-3 or TRBV12-4 and TRBJ2-7; 8 positions match TRBD1. V was pared by 5 bases and J by 2 bases, with 5 bases of the junction left unmatched. The CDR3 length is 14 residues.

This clonotype was seen just once. The chain couples TRBV6-1 to TRBJ1-2; D is unclear. The germline CDR1 and CDR2 sequences are MNHNS and SASEGT. The V end lost 3 bases, the J end lost 4 bases, and 18 bases lay between the germline ends. The CDR3 spans 16 residues. The CDR3 region has the DNA TGTGCCAGCAGTGAGCCGCGTACCCTCGGCGGCTATGGCTACACCTTC. Protein product: CASSEPRTLGGYGYTF.

This clonotype was counted many times. This sequence joins TRBV11-2 and TRBJ1-1, with 7 bases that match TRBD1. The CDR3 is 16 residues long. Germline values: CDR1 SGHAT, CDR2 FQNNGV. The V gene end was trimmed by 5 bases and the J gene end by 4 bases; junction bases not matched to a gene: 13. The CDR3, as DNA: TGTGCCAGCAGCGGCGACAGGGTAGGCCTCTCCACTGAAGCTTTCTTT. It is translated as CASSGDRVGLSTEAFF.

At least ten counts were recorded for this clonotype. The rearrangement joins TRBV6-5 to TRBJ2-7, with D tentatively TRBD2 (6 bases). The CDR3 is 15 amino acids. V was clipped by 3 bases and J by 2 bases, with 14 bases between them. Germline CDR1 and CDR2: MNHEY and SVGAGI. The CDR3, as DNA: TGTGCCAGCAGTTATGCGAGGCGGGGCCCCTACGAGCAGTACTTC. It codes for CASSYARRGPYEQYF.

At least ten counts were recorded for this clonotype. This sequence joins TRBV27 and TRBJ1-3, with 8 positions matching TRBD1. This CDR3 region has 13 residues. With V trimmed by 6 bases and J by 6 bases, 4 bases remained unmatched. Germline V gene data show CDR1 as MNHEY and CDR2 as SMNVEV (reference sequence). The CDR3 region is CASRAGGVNTIYF. The CDR3 DNA is TGTGCCAGCAGGGCAGGGGGCGTAAACACCATATATTTT.

The rearrangement joins TRBV7-3 to TRBJ2-5; D possibly uses TRBD1 or TRBD2 (6 bases each). This CDR3 has 13 amino acids. Trimming stripped 5 bases from V and 6 bases from J, with 13 bases between. CDR1 and CDR2 (germline): SGHTA, FQGTGA. The CDR3, as DNA: TGTGCCAGCAGCCCCTCCGGGGGCCAGACCCAGTACTTC. It is translated as CASSPSGGQTQYF.

This clonotype was recorded many times. CDR3 loop: CASAQGLANVLTF. In nucleotides, the CDR3 is TGTGCCAGCGCCCAGGGGTTAGCCAACGTCCTGACTTTC. V and J are TRBV12-3 or TRBV12-4 and TRBJ2-6; maybe TRBD1 (6 bases). The V end was cut by 8 bases, the J end by 7 bases, with 12 bases between. The CDR3 runs 13 residues.

The sample holds a few counts of this clonotype. This chain connects TRBV9 to TRBJ1-2, with D unclear. Germline CDR1 SGDLS, CDR2 YYNGEE. V was clipped by 0 bases and J by 1 base, with 10 bases between them. CDR3 length equals 15 residues. Here the CDR3 reads CASSVEASVNYGYTF. CDR3 sequence (DNA): TGTGCCAGCAGCGTAGAGGCCAGTGTTAACTATGGCTACACCTTC.

This clonotype has ten or more counts. The rearrangement links TRBV6-1 to TRBJ2-5; 7 nucleotides agree with TRBD2. The CDR3 runs 16 residues. Unmatched junction bases numbered 10, after V lost 4 bases and J lost 2 bases. Germline loops: CDR1 MNHNS, CDR2 SASEGT. CDR3 loop: CASSGTTVGGQETQYF. DNA of the CDR3: TGTGCCAGCAGTGGAACGACTGTGGGGGGGCAAGAGACCCAGTACTTC.

Regarding this clonotype: One end of the junction does not line up with germline, which may come from a read error. The chain has TRBV6-1 and TRBJ1-1; 8 bases fit TRBD1. Germline CDR1 and CDR2: MNHNS and SASEGT. The CDR3 consists of 14 residues. The CDR3 region has the DNA TGCGCCAGCAGCTTGCCAGGGGGCAGGACTGAAGCTTTCTTT. Its translation: CASSLPGGRTEAFF.

This clonotype was found many times. The V and J genes are TRBV28 and TRBJ1-1; D is undetermined. The germline V and J ends were trimmed by 3 bases and 7 bases, with 3 bases remaining between them. Germline V gene lookup returns CDR1 MDHEN and CDR2 SYDVKM. The CDR3 runs 10 residues. In nucleotides, the CDR3 is TGTGCCAGCAGTTTGGGTGAAGCTTTCTTT. Translation gives CASSLGEAFF.

CDR3 bases: TGTGCCTGGAGGGACAGGGGATCTGAGACCCAGTACTTC. Its protein is CAWRDRGSETQYF. This chain connects TRBV30 to TRBJ2-5; 9 bases are a match to TRBD1. V lost 3 bases to trimming and J lost 5 bases; unmatched junction nucleotides: 4. Germline values: CDR1 GTSNPN, CDR2 SVGIG (reference sequence). The CDR3 runs 13 residues.

This clonotype was recorded only once. V usage is TRBV12-3 or TRBV12-4 and J usage is TRBJ2-5; D is perhaps TRBD1 (5 bases). The CDR3 loop spans 14 amino acids. V lost 2 bases to trimming and J lost 2 bases, with 9 bases between them. The CDR3 sequence: CASSLSKGQETQYF. The CDR3 DNA reads as TGTGCCAGCAGTTTAAGCAAGGGGCAAGAGACCCAGTACTTC.

This clonotype was picked up a small number of times. A much larger clone sits a single nucleotide away, making a read error possible. The chain uses TRBV9 and TRBJ2-2, with D perhaps TRBD2 (6 bases). The CDR3 covers 15 residues. CDR1 is SGDLS, CDR2 YYNGEE, per germline. In DNA, the CDR3 is TGTGTCAGCAGCGTAGGCGGGATAGGTGTCGGGGAGCTGTTTTTT. Its protein is CVSSVGGIGVGELFF. The full variable domain, with the rest looked up from reference TRBV9 and TRBJ2-2, is DSGVTQTPKHLITATGQRVTLRCSPRSGDLSVYWYQQSLDQGLQFLIQYYNGEERAKGNILERFSAQQFPDLHSELNLSSLELGDSALYFCVSSVGGIGVGELFFGEGSRLTVL.

This clonotype was detected ten times or more. V and J are TRBV6-1 and TRBJ2-7; D is possibly TRBD1 (6 bases). V was trimmed by 7 bases and J by 2 bases, leaving 12 bases between them. This CDR3 has 13 residues. CDR1 and CDR2 from the germline V gene are MNHNS and SASEGT. Here the CDR3 DNA reads TGTGCCAGCATTGGCGGACAGCCCTACGAGCAGTACTTC. The encoded protein is CASIGGQPYEQYF.

The chain joins TRBV7-2 to TRBJ1-1; no clear D gene. This CDR3 has 15 residues. Germline lookup yields CDR1 SGHTA and CDR2 FQGNSA. Between the trimmed V and J ends, which lost 1 base and 4 bases, there was a span of 13 bases. Written as DNA, the CDR3 is TGTGCCAGCAGCTTAGGAACCCTACTGGGCACTGAAGCTTTCTTT. This gives the protein CASSLGTLLGTEAFF.

The CDR3 region has the DNA TGTGCCAGCAGCATGGACAGGGGGCACGTTCAGCCCCAGCATTTT. This translates into CASSMDRGHVQPQHF. The chain recombines TRBV7-8 with TRBJ1-5, with 11 bases matching TRBD1. The CDR3 is 15 residues long. Per the germline V gene, CDR1 is SGHVS and CDR2 is FQNEAQ. The V segment lost 5 bases and the J segment 6 bases; nucleotides outside the gene matches: 6.

In this sample, this clonotype turned up many times. The chain employs TRBV30 and TRBJ1-2; D is ambiguous. This CDR3 contains 14 residues. Germline V gene data show CDR1 as GTSNPN and CDR2 as SVGIG (reference sequence). Trimming took 5 bases from V and 0 from J, leaving 13 bases between them. CDR3 DNA sequence: TGTGCCTGGGGTGGAAAGGCTCCTAACTATGGCTACACCTTC. Its translation is CAWGGKAPNYGYTF.

This clonotype has ten or more counts. The gene calls are TRBV11-2 and TRBJ2-7, with a tentative D call TRBD1 (6 bases). V was shortened by 6 bases and J by 3 bases, with 12 bases between the two germline ends. Germline CDR1 reads SGHAT; CDR2 reads FQNNGV. The CDR3 runs to 13 residues. Written as DNA, the CDR3 is TGTGCCAGCAGTGCACAGGGCCTCTACGAGCAGTACTTC. Protein: CASSAQGLYEQYF.

This clonotype was observed many times. This rearrangement joins TRBV15 to TRBJ2-7; TRBD1 matches 10 bases. The J segment lost 2 bases and the V segment lost 5 bases, leaving 0 bases of the junction unmatched. Germline CDR1 is LNHNV and CDR2 is YYDKDF (reference sequence). This CDR3 is built from 13 residues. CDR3 sequence: CATSDRGPYEQYF. In DNA form, the CDR3 reads TGTGCCACCAGCGACAGGGGGCCCTACGAGCAGTACTTC.

The table lists this clonotype with many counts. The chain uses TRBV6-5 and TRBJ2-4; D gene uncertain. Per the germline V gene, CDR1 is MNHEY and CDR2 is SVGAGI. The CDR3 has 17 residues. V was clipped by 7 bases and J by 1 base, with 20 bases between them. CDR3 in amino acids: CASNGPTVGRAKNIQYF. The CDR3 DNA reads TGTGCCAGCAACGGCCCAACTGTCGGCCGGGCCAAAAACATTCAGTACTTC.